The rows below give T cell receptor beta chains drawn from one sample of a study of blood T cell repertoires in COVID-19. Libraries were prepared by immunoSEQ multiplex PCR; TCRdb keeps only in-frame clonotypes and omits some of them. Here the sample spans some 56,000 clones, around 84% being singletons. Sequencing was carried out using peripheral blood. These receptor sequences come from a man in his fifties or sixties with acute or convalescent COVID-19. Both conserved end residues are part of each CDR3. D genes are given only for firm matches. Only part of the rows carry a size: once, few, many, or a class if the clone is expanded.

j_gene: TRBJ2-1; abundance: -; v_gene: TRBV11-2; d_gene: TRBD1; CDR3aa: CASSRQGAVDEQFF; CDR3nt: TGTGCCAGCAGCAGACAGGGGGCTGTCGATGAGCAGTTCTTC
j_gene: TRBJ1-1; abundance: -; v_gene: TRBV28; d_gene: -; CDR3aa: CASSLVREGTEAFF; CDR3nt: TGTGCCAGCAGTTTGGTAAGGGAGGGCACTGAAGCTTTCTTT
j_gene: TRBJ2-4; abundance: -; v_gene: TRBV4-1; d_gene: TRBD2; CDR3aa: CASSLGLAGGLAKNIQYF; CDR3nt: TGCGCCAGCAGCCTGGGACTAGCGGGGGGTCTAGCCAAAAACATTCAGTACTTC
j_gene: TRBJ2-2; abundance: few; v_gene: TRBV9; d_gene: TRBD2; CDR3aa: CASSNRGGTSPTGELFF; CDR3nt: TGTGCCAGCTCCAATAGGGGAGGGACTAGCCCCACCGGGGAGCTGTTTTTT
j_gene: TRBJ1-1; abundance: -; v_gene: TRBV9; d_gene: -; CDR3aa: CASSPAGSSVGAFF; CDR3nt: TGTGCCAGCAGCCCCGCGGGCAGCTCAGTTGGAGCTTTCTTT
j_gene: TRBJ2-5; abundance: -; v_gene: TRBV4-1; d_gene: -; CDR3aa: CASSPPTASWETQYF; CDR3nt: TGCGCCAGCAGCCCACCGACAGCAAGTTGGGAGACCCAGTACTTC
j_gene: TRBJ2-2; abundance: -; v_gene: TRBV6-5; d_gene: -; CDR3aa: CASRAGTNTGELFF; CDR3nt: TGTGCCAGCAGAGCCGGGACAAACACCGGGGAGCTGTTTTTT
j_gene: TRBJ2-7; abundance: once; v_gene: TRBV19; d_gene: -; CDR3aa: CASSILEGEQYF; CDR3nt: TGTGCCAGTAGTATACTGGAGGGCGAGCAGTACTTC
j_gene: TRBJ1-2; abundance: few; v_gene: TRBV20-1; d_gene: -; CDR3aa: CSASIGAGNGYTF; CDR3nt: TGCAGTGCAAGTATAGGAGCGGGTAATGGCTACACCTTC
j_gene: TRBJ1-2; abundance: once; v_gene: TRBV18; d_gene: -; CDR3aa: CASSPGQSSYGYTF; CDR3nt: TGTGCCAGCTCACCAGGACAGAGTAGCTATGGCTACACCTTC
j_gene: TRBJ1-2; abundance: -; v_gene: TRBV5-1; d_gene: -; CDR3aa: CASSFIRDDGYTF; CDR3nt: TGCGCCAGCAGCTTTATCAGGGATGATGGCTACACCTTC
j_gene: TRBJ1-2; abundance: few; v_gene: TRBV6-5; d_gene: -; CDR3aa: CASSRSGGAYGYTF; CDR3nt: TGTGCCAGCAGTCGGTCGGGAGGCGCCTATGGCTACACCTTC
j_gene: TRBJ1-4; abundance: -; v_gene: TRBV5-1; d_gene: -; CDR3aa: CASSLLPGDEKLFF; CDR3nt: TGCGCCAGCAGCTTGTTACCAGGGGATGAAAAACTGTTTTTT
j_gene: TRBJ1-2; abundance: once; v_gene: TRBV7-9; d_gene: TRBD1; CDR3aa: CASSTRDSSYYGYTF; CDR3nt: TGTGCCAGCAGCACCCGGGACAGCTCATACTATGGCTACACCTTC